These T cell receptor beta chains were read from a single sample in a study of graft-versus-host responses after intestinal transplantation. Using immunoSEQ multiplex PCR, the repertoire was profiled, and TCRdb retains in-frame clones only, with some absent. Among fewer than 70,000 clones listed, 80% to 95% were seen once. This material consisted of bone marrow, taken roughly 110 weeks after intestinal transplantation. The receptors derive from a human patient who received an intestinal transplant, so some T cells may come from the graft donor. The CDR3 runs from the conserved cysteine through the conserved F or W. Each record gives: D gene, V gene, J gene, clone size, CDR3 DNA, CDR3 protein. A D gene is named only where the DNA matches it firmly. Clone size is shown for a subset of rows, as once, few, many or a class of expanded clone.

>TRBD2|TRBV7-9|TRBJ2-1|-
TGTGCCAGCAGCCGAGGCCTAGCGGGAGACGATGAGCAGTTCTTC
CASSRGLAGDDEQFF
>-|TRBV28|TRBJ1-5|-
TGTGCCAGCAGCCTTCAGGGGAAGCCCCAGCATTTT
CASSLQGKPQHF
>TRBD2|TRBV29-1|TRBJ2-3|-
TGCAGCGTTGAAGATTCCGAGCGGGGGACCACAGATACGCAGTATTTT
CSVEDSERGTTDTQYF
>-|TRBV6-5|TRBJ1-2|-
TGTGCCAGCGGAACCATCTATGGCTACACCTTC
CASGTIYGYTF
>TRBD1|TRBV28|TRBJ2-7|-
TGTGCCAGTAGTTTGTGGGACAGGGGCTACGAGCAGTACTTC
CASSLWDRGYEQYF
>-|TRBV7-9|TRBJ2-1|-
TGTGCCAGCAGCGACCTTCTGGAGTACCACAATGAGCAGTTCTTC
CASSDLLEYHNEQFF
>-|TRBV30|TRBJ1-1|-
TGTGCCTGGATTAACCAGGTAACCCTCTCTTCCTCAATCATGCTCTTT
CAWINQVTLSSSIMLF
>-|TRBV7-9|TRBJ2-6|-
TGTGCCAGCAGCCGTCGTGTTCCACTTAACTCTGGGGCCAACGTCCTGACTTTC
CASSRRVPLNSGANVLTF
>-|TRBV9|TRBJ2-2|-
TGTGCCAGCAGCAGACCAACAGACACCGGGGAGCTGTTTTTT
CASSRPTDTGELFF
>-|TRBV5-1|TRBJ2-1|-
TGCGCCAGCAGCTTGGGACTAGATAATTACAATGAGCAGTTCTTC
CASSLGLDNYNEQFF
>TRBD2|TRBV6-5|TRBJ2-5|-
TGTGCCAGCAGGACTAGCGGGATTGGGACCCAGTACTTC
CASRTSGIGTQYF
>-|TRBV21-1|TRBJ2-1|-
TGTGCCAGCAGCAGAGGGGGCGGGGTCTATTACAATGAGCAGTTCTTC
CASSRGGGVYYNEQFF
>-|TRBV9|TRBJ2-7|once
TGTGCCAGTTCGTTTGGGGGCTCCTACGAGCAGTACTTC
CASSFGGSYEQYF
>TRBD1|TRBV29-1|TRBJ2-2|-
TGCAGCGTTGGACAGGGGGCTGGGGAGCTGTTTTTT
CSVGQGAGELFF
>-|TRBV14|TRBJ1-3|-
TGTGCCAGCACACAGGCCTCTGGAAACACCATATATTTT
CASTQASGNTIYF
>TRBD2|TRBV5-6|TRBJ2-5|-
TGTGCCAGCAGCTATCAACTAGCGGGAGAGGAAGAGACCCAGTACTTC
CASSYQLAGEEETQYF
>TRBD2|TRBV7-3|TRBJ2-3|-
TGTGCCAGCAGCTTAAGCGGGGGGGATACGCAGTATTTT
CASSLSGGDTQYF
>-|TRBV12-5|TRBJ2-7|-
TGTGCTAGTGGTTTCACAGAGGGGGTTTACGAGCAGTACTTC
CASGFTEGVYEQYF
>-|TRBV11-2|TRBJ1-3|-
TGTGCCAGCAGCCCCAACGGGAACACCATATATTTT
CASSPNGNTIYF
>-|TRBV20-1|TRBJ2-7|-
TGCAGTGCTAGGTCGGGGCACGAGCAGTACTTC
CSARSGHEQYF
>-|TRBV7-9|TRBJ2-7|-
TGTGCCAGCAGCAACTTGGGCGACGAGCAGTACTTC
CASSNLGDEQYF
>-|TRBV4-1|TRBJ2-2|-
TGCGCCAGCAGCCATTATCCTCTGGATGGGACCGGGGGGGAGCTGTTTTTT
CASSHYPLDGTGGELFF
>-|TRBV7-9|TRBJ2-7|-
TGTGCCAGCAGCTTAGCTACCAGCTACGAGCAGTACTTC
CASSLATSYEQYF
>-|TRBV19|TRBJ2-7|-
TGTGCCAGTAGTATAGGCGGAGGGTGGGGATTCGATTACGAGCAGTACTTC
CASSIGGGWGFDYEQYF
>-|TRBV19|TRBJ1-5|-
TGTGCCAGTAGTAGACCAGGGTGGGGCAATCAGCCCCAGCATTTT
CASSRPGWGNQPQHF
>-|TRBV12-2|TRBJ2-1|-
TGTGCAAGTCGCGAGGAGAAGCCTCCTATTATCCCTTGCTACAATGAGCAGTTCTTC
CASREEKPPIIPCYNEQFF
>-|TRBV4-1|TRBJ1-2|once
TGCGCCAGCAGCCAAGAGCCGGGGAACAGCTATGGCTACACCTTC
CASSQEPGNSYGYTF